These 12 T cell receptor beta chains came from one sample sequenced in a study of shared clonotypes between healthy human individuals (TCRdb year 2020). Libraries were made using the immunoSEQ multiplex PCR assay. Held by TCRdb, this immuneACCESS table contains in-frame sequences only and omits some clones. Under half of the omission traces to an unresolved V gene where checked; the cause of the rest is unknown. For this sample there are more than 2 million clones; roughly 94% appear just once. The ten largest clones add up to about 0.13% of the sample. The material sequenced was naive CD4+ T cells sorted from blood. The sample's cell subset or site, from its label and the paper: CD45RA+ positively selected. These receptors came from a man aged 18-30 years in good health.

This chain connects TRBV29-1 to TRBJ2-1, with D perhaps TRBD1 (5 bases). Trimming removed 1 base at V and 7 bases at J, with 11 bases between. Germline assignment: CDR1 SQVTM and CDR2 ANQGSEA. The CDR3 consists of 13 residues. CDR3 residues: CSVEVLQGNEQFF. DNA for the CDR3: TGCAGCGTTGAAGTACTTCAGGGAAATGAGCAGTTCTTC.

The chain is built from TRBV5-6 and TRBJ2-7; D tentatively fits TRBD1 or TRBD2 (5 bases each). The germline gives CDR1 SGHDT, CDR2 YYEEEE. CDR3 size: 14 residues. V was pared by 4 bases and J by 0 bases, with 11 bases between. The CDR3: CASSAGASSYEQYF. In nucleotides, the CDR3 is TGTGCCAGCAGCGCCGGGGCGAGCTCCTACGAGCAGTACTTC. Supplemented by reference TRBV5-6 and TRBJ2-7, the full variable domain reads DAGVTQSPTHLIKTRGQQVTLRCSPKSGHDTVSWYQQALGQGPQFIFQYYEEEERQRGNFPDRFSGHQFPNYSSELNVNALLLGDSALYLCASSAGASSYEQYFGPGTRLTVT.

CDR3 sequence reads: CASLGPLGEKLFF. CDR3 sequence (DNA): TGTGCCAGCTTGGGTCCGCTTGGTGAAAAACTGTTTTTT. This chain connects TRBV19 to TRBJ1-4; D call uncertain. V lost 9 bases to trimming and J lost 7 bases, with 15 bases between them. CDR1 is LNHDA, CDR2 SQIVND, per germline (reference sequence). The CDR3 length is 13 residues.

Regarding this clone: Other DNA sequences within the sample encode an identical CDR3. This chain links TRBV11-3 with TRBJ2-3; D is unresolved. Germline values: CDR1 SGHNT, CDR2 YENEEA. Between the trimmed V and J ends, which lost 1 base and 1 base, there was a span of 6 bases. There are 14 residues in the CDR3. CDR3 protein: CASSLGSGTDTQYF. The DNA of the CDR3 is TGTGCCAGCAGCTTAGGCTCGGGCACAGATACGCAGTATTTT.

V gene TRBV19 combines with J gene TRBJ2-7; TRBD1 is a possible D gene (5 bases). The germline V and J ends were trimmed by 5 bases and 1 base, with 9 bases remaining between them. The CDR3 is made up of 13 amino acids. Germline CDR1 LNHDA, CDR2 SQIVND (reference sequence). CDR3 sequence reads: CASSSTASYEQYF. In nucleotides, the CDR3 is TGTGCCAGTAGTTCGACAGCATCCTACGAGCAGTACTTC.

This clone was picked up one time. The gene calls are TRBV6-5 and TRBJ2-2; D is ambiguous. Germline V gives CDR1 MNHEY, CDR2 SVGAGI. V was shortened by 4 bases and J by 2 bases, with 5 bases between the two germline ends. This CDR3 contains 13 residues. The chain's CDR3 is CASSFYNTGELFF. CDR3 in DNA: TGTGCCAGCAGTTTTTATAACACCGGGGAGCTGTTTTTT.

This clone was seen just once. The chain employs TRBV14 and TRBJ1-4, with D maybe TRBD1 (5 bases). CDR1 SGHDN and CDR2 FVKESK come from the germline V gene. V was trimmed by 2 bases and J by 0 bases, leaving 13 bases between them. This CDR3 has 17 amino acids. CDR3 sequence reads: CASSQYGTAATNEKLFF. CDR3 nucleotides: TGTGCCAGCAGCCAATACGGGACGGCTGCAACTAATGAAAAACTGTTTTTT.

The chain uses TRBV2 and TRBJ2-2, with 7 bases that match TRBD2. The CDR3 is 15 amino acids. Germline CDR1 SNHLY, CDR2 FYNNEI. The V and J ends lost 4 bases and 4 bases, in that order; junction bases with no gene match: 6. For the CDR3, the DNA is TGTGCCAGCAGTGGTAGAGCGGGGCCCACCGGGGAGCTGTTTTTT. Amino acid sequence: CASSGRAGPTGELFF.

This CDR3 is CASSPNSNQPQHF. For the CDR3, the DNA is TGTGCCAGCAGCCCAAATAGCAATCAGCCCCAGCATTTT. The chain carries TRBV6-5 and TRBJ1-5; D unresolved. In germline, CDR1 is MNHEY, CDR2 SVGAGI. The CDR3 runs 13 residues. Trimming removed 6 bases from V and 0 bases from J, with 6 bases in between.

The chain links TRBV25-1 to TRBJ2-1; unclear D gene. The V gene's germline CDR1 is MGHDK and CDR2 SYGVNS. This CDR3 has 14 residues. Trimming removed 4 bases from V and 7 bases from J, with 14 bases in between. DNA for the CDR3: TGTGCCAGCAGTGGGAGTAAGGGTCCAAATGAGCAGTTCTTC. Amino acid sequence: CASSGSKGPNEQFF.

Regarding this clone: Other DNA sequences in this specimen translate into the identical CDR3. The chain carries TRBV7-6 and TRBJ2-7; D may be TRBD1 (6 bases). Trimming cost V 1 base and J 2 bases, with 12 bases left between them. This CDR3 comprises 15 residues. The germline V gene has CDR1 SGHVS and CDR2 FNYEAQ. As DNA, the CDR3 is TGTGCCAGCAGCTTAGGGCAGGGGCTGACCTACGAGCAGTACTTC. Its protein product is CASSLGQGLTYEQYF.

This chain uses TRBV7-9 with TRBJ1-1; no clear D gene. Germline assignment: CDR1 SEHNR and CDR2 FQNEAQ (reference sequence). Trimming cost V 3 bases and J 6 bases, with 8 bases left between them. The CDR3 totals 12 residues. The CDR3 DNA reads TGTGCCAGCAGCTTCCAGGTGGCTGAAGCTTTCTTT. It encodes CASSFQVAEAFF.